These T cell receptor beta chains were read from a single sample in a study of beta chain features in type 1 diabetes. The repertoire was sequenced with immunoSEQ multiplex PCR; TCRdb's copy has only in-frame clones and lacks some. This repertoire shows over 300,000 clones, roughly 8% found once; its top ten account for under 0.5%. Sequenced: central memory CD4+ T cells from blood. The receptor source for this set is a woman aged 18-29 years in good health. CDR3s include the opening cysteine and the closing phenylalanine or tryptophan. D genes are given only for firm matches. A clone size is listed for some rows: how often the clone was seen (once, few, many), or a class if it is expanded.

D	V	J	size	CDR3	DNA
TRBD2	TRBV5-1	TRBJ2-2	few	CASSARGLAGNTGELFF	TGCGCCAGCAGCGCACGGGGACTAGCGGGGAACACCGGGGAGCTGTTTTTT
NA	TRBV4-3	TRBJ2-6	few	CASSQDRYSGANVLTF	TGCGCCAGCAGCCAAGACAGGTACTCTGGGGCCAACGTCCTGACTTTC
TRBD1	TRBV11-2	TRBJ2-7	NA	CASSPRTGNNEQYF	TGTGCCAGCAGCCCACGGACAGGGAACAACGAGCAGTACTTC
NA	TRBV5-1	TRBJ2-1	many	CASSFGGPYNEQFF	TGCGCCAGCAGCTTCGGCGGGCCGTACAATGAGCAGTTCTTC
NA	TRBV5-6	TRBJ2-3	NA	CASSLYPSSPSTDTQYF	TGTGCCAGCAGCTTGTATCCCTCTAGCCCTAGCACAGATACGCAGTATTTT
TRBD1	TRBV5-4	TRBJ1-4	few	CASSRTGVLGLNEKLFF	TGTGCCAGCAGCCGGACAGGTGTACTTGGTCTGAATGAAAAACTGTTTTTT
TRBD1	TRBV29-1	TRBJ1-1	few	CSSLGDRGRNTEAFF	TGCAGCTCACTAGGGGACAGGGGACGGAACACTGAAGCTTTCTTT
TRBD1	TRBV11-2	TRBJ1-4	NA	CASSQIQGGNEKLFF	TGTGCCAGCAGCCAGATACAGGGGGGTAATGAAAAACTGTTTTTT
TRBD2	TRBV19	TRBJ2-6	NA	CASSIEASGRAIGANVLTF	TGTGCCAGTAGTATAGAGGCTAGCGGGAGGGCCATTGGGGCCAACGTCCTGACTTTC
TRBD2	TRBV11-2	TRBJ2-2	few	CASSLTSGNTGELFF	TGTGCCAGCAGCTTAACTAGCGGGAACACCGGGGAGCTGTTTTTT
NA	TRBV7-8	TRBJ2-7	NA	CASSQTLYEQYF	TGTGCCAGCAGCCAAACCCTCTACGAGCAGTACTTC
TRBD2	TRBV18	TRBJ2-1	many	CASPRIDSGTSYNEQFF	TGTGCCAGCCCGAGAATTGATAGCGGGACCTCATACAATGAGCAGTTCTTC
NA	TRBV19	TRBJ2-4	few	CASSTSWIQYF	TGTGCCAGTAGTACAAGTTGGATTCAGTACTTC
NA	TRBV6-6	TRBJ2-7	NA	CASSSPGQSSYEQYF	TGTGCCAGCAGTTCACCGGGACAAAGCTCCTACGAGCAGTACTTC
NA	TRBV4-1	TRBJ1-2	NA	CASSQGSRTGLYTF	TGCGCCAGCAGCCAAGGGAGTAGGACGGGGCTCTACACCTTC
NA	TRBV4-3	TRBJ2-7	many	CASSQGLARTTSSYEQYF	TGCGCCAGCAGCCAAGGTCTTGCAAGGACTACTAGCTCCTACGAGCAGTACTTC
NA	TRBV19	TRBJ1-5	NA	CASSFDGQPQHF	TGTGCCAGTAGCTTTGACGGTCAGCCCCAGCATTTT
TRBD1	TRBV6-5	TRBJ1-4	NA	CASSTTGGVGEKLFF	TGTGCCAGCAGTACCACAGGGGGAGTCGGTGAAAAACTGTTTTTT
NA	TRBV14	TRBJ2-5	NA	CASSQDRTGQETQYF	TGTGCCAGCAGCCAAGATCGGACCGGGCAAGAGACCCAGTACTTC
TRBD1	TRBV4-3	TRBJ1-4	many	CASSPRTGREKLFF	TGCGCCAGCAGCCCTAGGACAGGGCGGGAAAAACTGTTTTTT
NA	TRBV7-3	TRBJ2-3	NA	CASSFTTGGDTQYF	TGTGCCAGCAGCTTTACAACCGGCGGAGATACGCAGTATTTT
TRBD1	TRBV10-3	TRBJ2-7	few	CAISPPSGTVAEQYF	TGTGCCATCAGTCCCCCTTCGGGGACAGTGGCGGAGCAGTACTTC
NA	TRBV27	TRBJ2-1	NA	CASRIVGVVWGNEQFF	TGTGCCAGCAGGATAGTAGGGGTTGTATGGGGGAATGAGCAGTTCTTC
NA	TRBV7-9	TRBJ1-2	few	CASSGHGGGYGYTF	TGTGCCAGCAGCGGCCACGGTGGGGGCTATGGCTACACCTTC
NA	TRBV29-1	TRBJ1-3	few	CSARRGSSGNTIYF	TGCAGCGCCCGTAGGGGCAGCTCTGGAAACACCATATATTTT
TRBD2	TRBV28	TRBJ2-1	few	CASRPSGSSFNEQFF	TGTGCCAGCAGACCTAGCGGGAGTAGTTTCAATGAGCAGTTCTTC
NA	TRBV5-4	TRBJ2-1	NA	CASSLNRDYNEQFF	TGTGCCAGCAGCTTAAACCGGGACTACAATGAGCAGTTCTTC
TRBD1	TRBV6-6	TRBJ2-5	many	CASSYSAGGATQYF	TGTGCCAGCAGTTACTCGGCAGGGGGAGCGACCCAGTACTTC
NA	TRBV7-8	TRBJ2-1	few	CASSLISRVHNEQFF	TGTGCCAGCAGCTTAATATCGCGGGTCCACAATGAGCAGTTCTTC
NA	TRBV18	TRBJ2-7	NA	CASSSGAGYEQYF	TGTGCCAGCTCTTCGGGGGCTGGGTACGAGCAGTACTTC
NA	TRBV14	TRBJ2-7	many	CASSGFRGQEFYEQYF	TGTGCCAGCAGCGGGTTCCGGGGACAAGAATTCTACGAGCAGTACTTC
TRBD1	TRBV7-3	TRBJ2-6	NA	CASSLRQGSGANVLTF	TGTGCCAGCAGCTTGAGACAGGGCTCTGGGGCCAACGTCCTGACTTTC
NA	TRBV5-1	TRBJ1-4	few	CASSLGRVGTNEKLFF	TGCGCCAGCAGCTTGGGCAGGGTTGGAACTAATGAAAAACTGTTTTTT
NA	TRBV10-3	TRBJ2-2	NA	CAIKTGHGELFF	TGTGCCATCAAGACAGGACACGGGGAGCTGTTTTTT
NA	TRBV7-6	TRBJ1-4	few	CASSLMGSNEKLFF	TGTGCCAGCAGCTTAATGGGTTCTAATGAAAAACTGTTTTTT
TRBD1	TRBV5-1	TRBJ2-7	few	CASSSTGSEQYF	TGCGCCAGCAGCTCGACAGGGTCCGAGCAGTACTTC
TRBD2	TRBV10-3	TRBJ2-7	few	CAISEGPRTSGEQYF	TGTGCCATCAGTGAGGGCCCGAGGACTAGCGGGGAGCAGTACTTC
NA	TRBV18	TRBJ2-7	few	CASSPSLTELYEQYF	TGTGCCAGCTCACCATCATTAACGGAGCTCTACGAGCAGTACTTC
TRBD1	TRBV29-1	TRBJ2-1	many	CSAGDSDFNEQFF	TGCAGCGCCGGGGACAGCGACTTCAATGAGCAGTTCTTC
NA	TRBV28	TRBJ2-7	NA	CASSSRGVNGRQYF	TGTGCCAGCAGTTCCCGTGGGGTCAACGGCCGGCAGTACTTC
NA	TRBV21-1	TRBJ1-2	NA	CASSKARQGAQGYGYTF	TGTGCCAGCAGCAAAGCGAGGCAGGGGGCGCAAGGCTATGGCTACACCTTC
NA	TRBV11-2	TRBJ2-2	NA	CASRSGQNTGELFF	TGTGCCAGCAGAAGCGGTCAGAACACCGGGGAGCTGTTTTTT
NA	TRBV6-5	TRBJ1-5	NA	CASNLVFGIVQPQHF	TGTGCCAGCAATCTCGTATTCGGGATTGTTCAGCCCCAGCATTTT
NA	TRBV29-1	TRBJ1-2	few	CSVRRTRDYGYTF	TGCAGCGTCCGCAGGACGCGGGACTATGGCTACACCTTC
NA	TRBV28	TRBJ2-7	few	CASSGSGYEQYF	TGTGCCAGCAGTGGTTCTGGGTACGAGCAGTACTTC
TRBD2	TRBV2	TRBJ2-1	NA	CASRVTTSGVYNEQFF	TGTGCCAGCAGGGTTACGACTAGCGGAGTGTACAATGAGCAGTTCTTC
NA	TRBV9	TRBJ2-5	few	CASSAWGGGAETQYF	TGTGCCAGCAGCGCGTGGGGCGGGGGCGCGGAGACCCAGTACTTC
TRBD2	TRBV11-3	TRBJ2-5	few	CASSPGLDTFGETQYF	TGTGCCAGCAGCCCGGGACTAGATACCTTCGGAGAGACCCAGTACTTC
TRBD2	TRBV28	TRBJ2-1	NA	CASGSASGNNEQFF	TGTGCCAGCGGTTCGGCTAGCGGAAACAATGAGCAGTTCTTC
TRBD2	TRBV29-1	TRBJ2-5	NA	CSVETSGRPWTQYF	TGCAGCGTTGAAACTAGCGGGAGGCCTTGGACCCAGTACTTC
NA	TRBV9	TRBJ1-1	NA	CASSGSQESVSTEAFF	TGTGCCAGCAGCGGTAGTCAGGAGAGCGTGAGCACTGAAGCTTTCTTT
TRBD2	TRBV14	TRBJ2-3	few	CASSQSSGSLGTDTQYF	TGTGCCAGCAGCCAATCTAGCGGGAGCCTCGGCACAGATACGCAGTATTTT
NA	TRBV28	TRBJ1-5	many	CASSLLLGSQPQHF	TGTGCCAGCAGTTTGTTACTGGGAAGCCAGCCCCAGCATTTT